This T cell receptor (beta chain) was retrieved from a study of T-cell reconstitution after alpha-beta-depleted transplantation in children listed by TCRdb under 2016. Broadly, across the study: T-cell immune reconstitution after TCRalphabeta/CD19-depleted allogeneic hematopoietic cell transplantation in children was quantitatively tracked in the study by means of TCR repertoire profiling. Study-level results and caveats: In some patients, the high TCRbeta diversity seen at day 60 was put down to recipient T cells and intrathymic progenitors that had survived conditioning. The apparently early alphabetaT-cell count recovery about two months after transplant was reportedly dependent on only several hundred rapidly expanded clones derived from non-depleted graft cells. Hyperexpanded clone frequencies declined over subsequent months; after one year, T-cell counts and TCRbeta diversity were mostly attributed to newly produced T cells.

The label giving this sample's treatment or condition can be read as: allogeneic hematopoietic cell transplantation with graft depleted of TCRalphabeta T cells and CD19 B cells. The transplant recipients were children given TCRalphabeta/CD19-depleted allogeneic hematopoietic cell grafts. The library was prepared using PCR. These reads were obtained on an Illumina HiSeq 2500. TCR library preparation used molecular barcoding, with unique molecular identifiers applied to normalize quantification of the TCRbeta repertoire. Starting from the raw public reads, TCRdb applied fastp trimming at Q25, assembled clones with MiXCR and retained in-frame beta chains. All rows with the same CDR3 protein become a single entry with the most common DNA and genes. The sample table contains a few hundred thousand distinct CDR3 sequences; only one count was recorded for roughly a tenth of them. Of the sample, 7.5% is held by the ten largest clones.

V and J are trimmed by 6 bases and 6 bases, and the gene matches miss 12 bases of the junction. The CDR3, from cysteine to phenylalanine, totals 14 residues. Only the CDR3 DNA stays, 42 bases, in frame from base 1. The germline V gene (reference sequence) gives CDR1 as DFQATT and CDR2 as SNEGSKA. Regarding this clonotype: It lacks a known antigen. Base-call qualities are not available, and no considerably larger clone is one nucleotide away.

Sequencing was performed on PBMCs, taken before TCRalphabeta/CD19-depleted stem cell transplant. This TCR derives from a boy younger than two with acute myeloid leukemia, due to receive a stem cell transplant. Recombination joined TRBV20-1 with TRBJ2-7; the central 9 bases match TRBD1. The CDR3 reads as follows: CSAPFPGQGSEQYF. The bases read TGCAGTGCCCCTTTTCCGGGACAGGGATCCGAGCAGTACTTC.